Following are 16 T cell receptor beta chains from one sample sequenced in a study of T cell changes during pregnancy in multiple sclerosis. The repertoire was sequenced with immunoSEQ multiplex PCR; TCRdb's copy has only in-frame clones and lacks some. This sample carries about 51,000 clones, around 94% of them seen once, and the ten largest clones take about 0.6%. Sample: CD4+ T cells from peripheral blood mononuclear cells, taken in the second trimester of pregnancy. The receptors here all came from a female donor with multiple sclerosis, enrolled in a pregnancy study.

The rearrangement joins TRBV10-3 to TRBJ1-6, with 10 bases aligning to TRBD1. CDR3 length: 14 residues. J lost 6 bases, V lost 6 bases, and 2 bases had no gene match. In germline, CDR1 is ENHRY, CDR2 SYGVKD. CDR3 nucleotide sequence: TGTGCCATCAGAGGGACAGGGGTTAATTCACCCCTCCACTTT. It codes for CAIRGTGVNSPLHF.

The chain links TRBV25-1 to TRBJ1-5; no clear D gene. From germline, CDR1 is MGHDK and CDR2 SYGVNS. V lost 7 bases and J lost 1, with 8 bases in between. The CDR3 extends over 13 amino acids. CDR3 residues: CASKGGSNQPQHF. As DNA, the CDR3 is TGTGCCAGCAAGGGAGGCAGCAATCAGCCCCAGCATTTT.

The chain joins TRBV7-3 to TRBJ1-2; possible D gene TRBD1, 5 bases. The CDR3 runs to 14 residues. Germline CDR1 and CDR2: SGHTA and FQGTGA. V was cut by 5 bases and J by 2 bases, with 12 bases left in between. The CDR3 reads CASSPTGLNYGYTF. The CDR3 region has the DNA TGTGCCAGCAGCCCCACAGGTCTCAACTATGGCTACACCTTC.

This chain uses TRBV10-3 with TRBJ2-7; the D gene is possibly TRBD2 (5 bases). CDR1 and CDR2 (germline): ENHRY, SYGVKD. Trimming removed 11 bases from V and 2 bases from J, with 19 bases in between. The CDR3 runs 14 residues. The CDR3 DNA is TGTGCCCCCGGCCCCCGATACGGGGCCTACGAGCAGTACTTC. It translates to CAPGPRYGAYEQYF.

The chain uses TRBV11-3 and TRBJ2-2; possible D gene TRBD1, 6 bases. CDR3 length: 17 residues. Trimming removed 1 base from V and 7 bases from J, with 19 bases in between. Germline V gene sequence: CDR1 SGHNT, CDR2 YENEEA. CDR3 loop: CASSLGGPGGHGGELFF. CDR3 in DNA: TGTGCCAGCAGCTTAGGGGGCCCTGGGGGACACGGCGGGGAGCTGTTTTTT.

This chain links TRBV19 with TRBJ1-4; TRBD1 might be the D (5 bases). The CDR3 sequence is 17 residues long. Between the trimmed V and J ends, which lost 7 bases and 0 bases, there was a span of 18 bases. Germline loops: CDR1 LNHDA, CDR2 SQIVND (reference sequence). The CDR3 protein is CASKREGWISTNEKLFF. The CDR3 nucleotides are TGTGCCAGTAAAAGGGAGGGGTGGATTTCAACTAATGAAAAACTGTTTTTT.

This clone occurred once. The chain employs TRBV7-2 and TRBJ2-7; D possibly corresponds to TRBD1 (6 bases). Germline V gene data show CDR1 as SGHTA and CDR2 as FQGNSA. The CDR3 length is 14 residues. V was pared by 5 bases and J by 0 bases, with 11 bases between. CDR3 residues: CASSVDRFSYEQYF. The CDR3, as DNA: TGTGCCAGCAGCGTCGACAGGTTCTCCTACGAGCAGTACTTC.

The chain joins TRBV11-2 to TRBJ2-7; TRBD1 might be the D (5 bases). The germline CDR1 and CDR2 sequences are SGHAT and FQNNGV. The CDR3 is 12 residues long. Trimming took off 2 bases at V and 3 bases at J, with 5 bases between the two ends. CDR3 in amino acids: CASSLRGYEQYF. CDR3 nucleotides: TGTGCCAGCAGCTTAAGGGGCTACGAGCAGTACTTC.

For the CDR3, the DNA is TGTGCCAGCAGCGGGGGTCGTAGACAGGGCCCGAACACTGAAGCTTTCTTT. This gives the protein CASSGGRRQGPNTEAFF. This chain uses TRBV9 with TRBJ1-1; TRBD1 matches at 7 bases. Looked up from germline, CDR1 is SGDLS and CDR2 is YYNGEE. This CDR3 is built from 17 residues. Trimming at V came to 3 bases and at J to 1 base, leaving 12 bases not matched to a gene. Full variable domain (outside the CDR3, taken from reference TRBV9 and TRBJ1-1): DSGVTQTPKHLITATGQRVTLRCSPRSGDLSVYWYQQSLDQGLQFLIQYYNGEERAKGNILERFSAQQFPDLHSELNLSSLELGDSALYFCASSGGRRQGPNTEAFFGQGTRLTVV.

This chain links TRBV5-1 with TRBJ2-3; D is unresolved. The germline V gene encodes CDR1 SGHRS and CDR2 YFSETQ. This CDR3 contains 14 residues. The V and J ends lost 0 bases and 2 bases respectively, with 7 bases between them. The CDR3 DNA reads as TGCGCCAGCAGCTTGGGACATAACACAGATACGCAGTATTTT. Translating gives CASSLGHNTDTQYF.

This chain links TRBV6-5 with TRBJ1-2, with TRBD1 as a possible D gene (5 bases). V dropped 6 bases and J dropped 4 bases, with 15 bases sitting between them. The CDR3 is made up of 14 amino acids. The germline V gene encodes CDR1 MNHEY and CDR2 SVGAGI. This CDR3 is CASSLQGISYGYTF. CDR3 nucleotides: TGTGCCAGCAGCCTCCAGGGCATAAGCTATGGCTACACCTTC.

The chain couples TRBV4-2 to TRBJ1-5; D unclear. The V gene lost 5 bases and the J gene lost 7 bases, with 12 bases spanning the gap. The CDR3 length is 13 residues. The germline V gene has CDR1 LGHNA and CDR2 YNFKEQ. The CDR3 spells CASSEGLTQPQHF. The DNA for the CDR3 is TGTGCCAGCAGCGAAGGACTGACCCAGCCCCAGCATTTT.

The V call is TRBV9, the J call TRBJ1-1, with 7 bases identical to TRBD1. Per germline, CDR1 SGDLS and CDR2 YYNGEE. J gave up 8 bases and V 0 bases, and 4 bases lay outside the gene matches. The CDR3 spans 13 residues. The CDR3 loop reads CASSVEGRGEAFF. For the CDR3, the DNA is TGTGCCAGCAGCGTAGAAGGCAGGGGGGAAGCTTTCTTT.

Only one count was recorded for this clone. J is TRBJ1-4 and V is TRBV7-3; D gene ambiguous. The V end lost 1 base, the J end lost 2 bases, and 11 bases lay between the germline ends. The CDR3 sequence is 16 residues long. In germline, CDR1 is SGHTA, CDR2 FQGTGA. In DNA, the CDR3 is TGTGCCAGCAGCTTAAGGTCGGCAGCGACTAATGAAAAACTGTTTTTT. It is translated as CASSLRSAATNEKLFF.

This clone was seen a few times. V is TRBV2 and J is TRBJ1-1; D may be TRBD1 (6 bases). CDR1 and CDR2 from the germline V gene are SNHLY and FYNNEI. V shed 3 bases and J shed 5 bases, with 13 bases lying between them. The CDR3 is 14 residues long. CDR3 bases: TGTGCCAGCAGTGATTATGGACAGTTGACTGAAGCTTTCTTT. Translating gives CASSDYGQLTEAFF.

V gene TRBV6-5 combines with J gene TRBJ2-7, with TRBD2 matching over 7 bases. Germline CDR1 is MNHEY and CDR2 is SVGAGI. Trimming took 6 bases from V and 1 from J; bases not matched to a gene: 9. This CDR3 comprises 15 residues. In nucleotides, the CDR3 is TGTGCCAGCAGCCCCTCTCCGGGGGGATCCTACGAGCAGTACTTC. Residues: CASSPSPGGSYEQYF.